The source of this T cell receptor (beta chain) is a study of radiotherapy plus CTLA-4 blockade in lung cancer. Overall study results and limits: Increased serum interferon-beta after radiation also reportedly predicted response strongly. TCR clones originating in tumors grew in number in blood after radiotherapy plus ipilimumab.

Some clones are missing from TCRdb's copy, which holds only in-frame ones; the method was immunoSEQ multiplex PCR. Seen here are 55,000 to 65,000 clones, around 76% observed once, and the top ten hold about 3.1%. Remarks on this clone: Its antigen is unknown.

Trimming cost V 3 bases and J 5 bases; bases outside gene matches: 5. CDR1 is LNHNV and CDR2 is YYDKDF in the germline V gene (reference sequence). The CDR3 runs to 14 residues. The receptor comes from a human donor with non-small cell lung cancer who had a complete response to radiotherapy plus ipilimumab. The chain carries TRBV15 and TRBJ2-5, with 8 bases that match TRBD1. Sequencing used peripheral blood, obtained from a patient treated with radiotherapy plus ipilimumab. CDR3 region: CATSRGRGHETQYF. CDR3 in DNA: TGTGCCACCAGCAGGGGCAGGGGGCACGAGACCCAGTACTTC. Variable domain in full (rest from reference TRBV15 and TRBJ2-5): DAMVIQNPRYQVTQFGKPVTLSCSQTLNHNVMYWYQQKSSQAPKLLFHYYDKDFNNEADTPDNFQSRRPNTSFCFLDIRSPGLGDTAMYLCATSRGRGHETQYFGPGTRLLVL.